What follows are 7 T cell receptor beta chains derived from one specimen sequenced in a study of shared clonotypes between healthy human individuals. The naive CD8 population came from CD45RO-negative cells selected for CCR7, without terminally differentiated effector memory CD45RA+ cells. Assay: immunoSEQ multiplex PCR; the TCRdb copy retains only in-frame clones and omits some. The data contain approximately 2,200,000 clones, about 93% of them singletons. The sample comprised naive CD8+ T cells from PBMCs. The receptors were sampled from a man aged 18 to 35 in good health. Some clones in this sample may be carry-over from other donors' samples.

The chain couples TRBV27 to TRBJ2-5; TRBD1 matches at 8 bases. Germline V gene data show CDR1 as MNHEY and CDR2 as SMNVEV (reference sequence). CDR3 size: 14 residues. J was trimmed by 5 bases and V by 5 bases; bases with no gene match: 7. The CDR3 spells CASSLWTGSETQYF. In nucleotides, the CDR3 is TGTGCCAGCAGTCTATGGACAGGGAGTGAGACCCAGTACTTC.

The chain joins TRBV19 to TRBJ1-2; 7 bases line up with TRBD1. The CDR3 loop spans 15 amino acids. Per the germline V gene, CDR1 is LNHDA and CDR2 is SQIVND (reference sequence). V trimming: 0 bases; J trimming: 4 bases; junction bases outside the gene matches: 5. CDR3 nucleotides: TGTGCCAGTAGTATAGATTCCGGGACAGCCTATGGCTACACCTTC. Amino acids: CASSIDSGTAYGYTF.

The CDR3 protein is CASSVGVDYEQYF. In nucleotides, the CDR3 is TGTGCCAGCAGCGTAGGGGTGGACTACGAGCAGTACTTC. The chain uses TRBV9 and TRBJ2-7; D is unclear. This CDR3 contains 13 residues. Germline CDR1 is SGDLS and CDR2 is YYNGEE. The ends were cut back, 0 bases at V and 3 bases at J, with 7 bases in the middle.

This clone has just one count. The V and J genes are TRBV4-3 and TRBJ2-4; 10 positions match TRBD2. Germline loops: CDR1 LGHNA, CDR2 YSLEER. V lost 1 base and J lost 2; bases outside the gene matches: 8. The CDR3 is made up of 18 amino acids. The CDR3 sequence: CASSQGLGLAPTKNIQYF. CDR3 bases: TGCGCCAGCAGCCAAGGGTTGGGACTAGCGCCTACCAAAAACATTCAGTACTTC.

This clone appeared a single time. The sample holds other DNA sequences that translate to the same CDR3. The chain recombines TRBV7-6 with TRBJ1-1, with D unresolved. The length of the CDR3 is 15 residues. V gave up 1 base and J gave up 0 bases, with 9 bases separating them. Germline V gene data show CDR1 as SGHVS and CDR2 as FNYEAQ. The CDR3 nucleotides read TGTGCCAGCAGCTTAGGATCGGGATTGAACACTGAAGCTTTCTTT. It yields the protein CASSLGSGLNTEAFF.

CDR3 DNA sequence: TGTGCCAGCAGCTTCTCTCATGGCTACACCTTC. Its protein is CASSFSHGYTF. The chain combines TRBV11-2 with TRBJ1-2; unclear D gene. V lost 3 bases and J lost 6, with 5 bases in between. Looked up from germline, CDR1 is SGHAT and CDR2 is FQNNGV. This CDR3 region has 11 residues.

V is TRBV6-5 and J is TRBJ2-1, with D perhaps TRBD1 (6 bases). Germline V gene sequence: CDR1 MNHEY, CDR2 SVGAGI. The CDR3 totals 14 residues. The V end lost 7 bases, the J end lost 9 bases, and 19 bases lay between the germline ends. CDR3 DNA sequence: TGTGCCAGCAACGTACGGATCCAGGGGCCTGAGCAGTTCTTC. Its translation: CASNVRIQGPEQFF.